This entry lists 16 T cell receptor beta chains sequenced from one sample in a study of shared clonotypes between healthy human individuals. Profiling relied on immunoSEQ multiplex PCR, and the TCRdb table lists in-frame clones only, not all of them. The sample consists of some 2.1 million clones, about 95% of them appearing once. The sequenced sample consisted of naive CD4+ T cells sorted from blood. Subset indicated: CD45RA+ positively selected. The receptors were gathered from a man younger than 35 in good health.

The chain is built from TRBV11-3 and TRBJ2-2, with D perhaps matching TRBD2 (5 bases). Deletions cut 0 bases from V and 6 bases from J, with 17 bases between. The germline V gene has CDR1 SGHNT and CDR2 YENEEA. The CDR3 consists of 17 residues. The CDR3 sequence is CASSLDSGGLWAGELFF. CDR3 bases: TGTGCCAGCAGCTTAGACAGCGGAGGATTGTGGGCCGGGGAGCTGTTTTTT.

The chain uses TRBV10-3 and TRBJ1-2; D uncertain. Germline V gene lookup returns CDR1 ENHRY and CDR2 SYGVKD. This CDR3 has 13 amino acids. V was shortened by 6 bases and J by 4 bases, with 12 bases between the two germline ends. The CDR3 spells CAISPGRAYGYTF. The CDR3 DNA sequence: TGTGCCATCAGCCCGGGCCGGGCCTATGGCTACACCTTC.

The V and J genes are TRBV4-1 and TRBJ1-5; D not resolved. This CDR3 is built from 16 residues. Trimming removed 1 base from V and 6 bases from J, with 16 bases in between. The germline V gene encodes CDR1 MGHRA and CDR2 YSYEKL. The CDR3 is CASSQVVADLPQPQHF. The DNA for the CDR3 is TGCGCCAGCAGCCAAGTGGTTGCAGACTTGCCTCAGCCCCAGCATTTT.

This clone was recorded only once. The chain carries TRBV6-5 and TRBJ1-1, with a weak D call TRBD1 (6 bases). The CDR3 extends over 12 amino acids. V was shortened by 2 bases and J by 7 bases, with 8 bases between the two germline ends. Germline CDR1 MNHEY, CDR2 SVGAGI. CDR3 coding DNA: TGTGCCAGCAGTTACCCCAGGGGTGAAGCTTTCTTT. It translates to CASSYPRGEAFF.

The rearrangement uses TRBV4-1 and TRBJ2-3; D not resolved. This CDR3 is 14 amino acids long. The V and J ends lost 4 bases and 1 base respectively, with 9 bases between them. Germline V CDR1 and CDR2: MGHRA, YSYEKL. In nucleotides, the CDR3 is TGCGCCAGCAGCCGTCTGTGGGGCACAGATACGCAGTATTTT. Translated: CASSRLWGTDTQYF.

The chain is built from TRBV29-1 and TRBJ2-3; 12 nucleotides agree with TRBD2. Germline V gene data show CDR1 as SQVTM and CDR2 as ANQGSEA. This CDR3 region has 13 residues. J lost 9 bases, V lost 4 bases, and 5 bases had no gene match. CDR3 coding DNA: TGCAGCGTTGCCAGGACTAGCGGGGCCACGCAGTATTTT. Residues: CSVARTSGATQYF.

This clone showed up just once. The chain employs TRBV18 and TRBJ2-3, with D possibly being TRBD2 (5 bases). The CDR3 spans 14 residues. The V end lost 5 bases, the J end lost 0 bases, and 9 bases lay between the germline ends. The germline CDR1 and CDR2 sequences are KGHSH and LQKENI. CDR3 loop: CASSWRGSTDTQYF. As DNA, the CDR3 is TGTGCCAGCTCATGGAGAGGGAGCACAGATACGCAGTATTTT.

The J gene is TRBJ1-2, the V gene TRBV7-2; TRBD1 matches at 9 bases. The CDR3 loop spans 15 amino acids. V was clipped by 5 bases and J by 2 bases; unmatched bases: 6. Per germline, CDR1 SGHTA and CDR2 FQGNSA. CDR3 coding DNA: TGTGCCAGCAGCCCTGGACAGGGGCGGAACTATGGCTACACCTTC. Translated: CASSPGQGRNYGYTF.

For the CDR3, the DNA is TGTGCCAGTGCCCTAGTTTCTGCGGAGACCCAGTACTTC. Its protein product is CASALVSAETQYF. The V gene is TRBV10-3, the J gene TRBJ2-5; D ambiguous. CDR3 size: 13 residues. Trimming shortened V by 10 bases and J by 5 bases, and 17 bases separated the two germline ends. Germline assignment: CDR1 ENHRY and CDR2 SYGVKD.

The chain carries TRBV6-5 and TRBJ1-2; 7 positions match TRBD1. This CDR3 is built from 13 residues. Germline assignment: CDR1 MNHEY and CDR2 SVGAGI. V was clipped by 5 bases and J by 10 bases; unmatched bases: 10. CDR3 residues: CASSTGVSSIYTF. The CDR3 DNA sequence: TGTGCCAGCAGTACAGGGGTCTCCTCCATCTACACCTTC.

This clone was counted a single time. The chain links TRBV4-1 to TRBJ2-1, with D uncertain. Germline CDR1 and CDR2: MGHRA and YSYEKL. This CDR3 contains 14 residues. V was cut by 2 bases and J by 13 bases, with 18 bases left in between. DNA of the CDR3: TGCGCCAGCAGCCAACCCGCCGTTGCGGTACAACAGTTCTTC. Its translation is CASSQPAVAVQQFF.

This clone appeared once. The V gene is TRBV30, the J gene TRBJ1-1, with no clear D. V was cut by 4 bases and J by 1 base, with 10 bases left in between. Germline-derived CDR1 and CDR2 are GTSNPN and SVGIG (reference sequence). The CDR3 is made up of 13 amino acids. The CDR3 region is CAWNGLSNTEAFF. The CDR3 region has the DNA TGTGCCTGGAACGGGTTGTCGAACACTGAAGCTTTCTTT. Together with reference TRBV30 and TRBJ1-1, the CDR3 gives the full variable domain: SQTIHQWPATLVQPVGSPLSLECTVEGTSNPNLYWYRQAAGRGLQLLFYSVGIGQISSEVPQNLSASRPQDRQFILSSKKLLLSDSGFYLCAWNGLSNTEAFFGQGTRLTVV.

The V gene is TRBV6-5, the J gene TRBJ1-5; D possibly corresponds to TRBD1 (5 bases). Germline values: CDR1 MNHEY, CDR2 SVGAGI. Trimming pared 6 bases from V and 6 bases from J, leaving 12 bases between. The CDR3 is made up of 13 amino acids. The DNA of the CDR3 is TGTGCCAGCAGAAGGGACCAGGTTCAGCCCCAGCATTTT. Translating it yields CASRRDQVQPQHF.

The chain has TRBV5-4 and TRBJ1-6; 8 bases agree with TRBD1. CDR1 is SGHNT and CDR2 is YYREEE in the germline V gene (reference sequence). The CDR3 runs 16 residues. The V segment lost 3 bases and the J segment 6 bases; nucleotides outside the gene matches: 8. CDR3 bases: TGTGCCAGCAGCTCTGCCGACAGGGGCGTTAATTCACCCCTCCACTTT. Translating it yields CASSSADRGVNSPLHF.

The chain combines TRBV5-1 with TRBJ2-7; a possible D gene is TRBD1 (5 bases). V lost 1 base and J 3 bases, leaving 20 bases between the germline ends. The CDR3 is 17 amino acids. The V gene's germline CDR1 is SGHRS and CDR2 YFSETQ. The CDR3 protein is CASSLRVGQSLLYEQYF. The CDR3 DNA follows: TGCGCCAGCAGCTTGAGGGTGGGGCAGTCCCTTCTCTACGAGCAGTACTTC.

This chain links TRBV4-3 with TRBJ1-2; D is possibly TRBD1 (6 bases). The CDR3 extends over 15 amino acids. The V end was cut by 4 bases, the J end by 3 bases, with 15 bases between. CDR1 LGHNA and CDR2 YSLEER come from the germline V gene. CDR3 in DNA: TGCGCCAGCAGCCGGGGGTTCGCAGGGGACTATGGCTACACCTTC. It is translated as CASSRGFAGDYGYTF.